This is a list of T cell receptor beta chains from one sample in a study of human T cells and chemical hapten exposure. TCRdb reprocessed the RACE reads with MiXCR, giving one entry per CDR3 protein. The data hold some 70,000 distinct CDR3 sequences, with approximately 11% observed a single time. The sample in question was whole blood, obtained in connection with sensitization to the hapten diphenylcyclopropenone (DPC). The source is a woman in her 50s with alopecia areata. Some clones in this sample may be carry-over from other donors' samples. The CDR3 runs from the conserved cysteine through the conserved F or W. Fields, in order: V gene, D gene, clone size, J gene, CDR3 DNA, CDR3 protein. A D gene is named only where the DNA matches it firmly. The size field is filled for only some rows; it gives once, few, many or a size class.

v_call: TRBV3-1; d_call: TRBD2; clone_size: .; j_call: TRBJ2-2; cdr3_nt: TGTGCCAGCAGCCGGGACTACACCACCGGGGAGCTGTTTTTT; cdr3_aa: CASSRDYTTGELFF
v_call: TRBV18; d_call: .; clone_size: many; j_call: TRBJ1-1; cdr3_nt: TGTGCCAGCTCACCAACGCCAGGTGAAGCTTTCTTT; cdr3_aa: CASSPTPGEAFF
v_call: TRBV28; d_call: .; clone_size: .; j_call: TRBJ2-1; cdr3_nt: .; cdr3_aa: CASSKSDFRVNEQFF
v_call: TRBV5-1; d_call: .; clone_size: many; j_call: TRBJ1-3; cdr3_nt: TGCGCCAGCCGGGAACGGGGCTCTGGAAACACCATATATTTT; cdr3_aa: CASRERGSGNTIYF
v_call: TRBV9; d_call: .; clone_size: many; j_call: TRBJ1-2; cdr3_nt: TGTGCCAGCAGCGTAGCTGGCCCAGGGACGGTAGGCTACACCTTC; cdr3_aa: CASSVAGPGTVGYTF
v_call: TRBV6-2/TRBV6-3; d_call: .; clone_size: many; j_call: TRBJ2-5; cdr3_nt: TGTGCCAGCAGCCGACCGTCCGAAGAGACCCAGTACTTC; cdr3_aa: CASSRPSEETQYF
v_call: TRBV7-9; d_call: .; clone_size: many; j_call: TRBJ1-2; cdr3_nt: TGTGCCAGCAGCTTAGTCGGCAGCTATGGCTACACCTTC; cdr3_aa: CASSLVGSYGYTF
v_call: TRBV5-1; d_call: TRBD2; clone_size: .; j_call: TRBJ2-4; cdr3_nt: TGCGCCAGCAGCTTGGGGACTAGCGGAGCCAAAAACATTCAGTACTTC; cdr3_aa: CASSLGTSGAKNIQYF
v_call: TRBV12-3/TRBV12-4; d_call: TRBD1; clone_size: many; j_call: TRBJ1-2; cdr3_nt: TGTGCCAGCAGTTTCCGACAGGGCCACAACGTGGTTGATGGCTACACCTTC; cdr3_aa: CASSFRQGHNVVDGYTF
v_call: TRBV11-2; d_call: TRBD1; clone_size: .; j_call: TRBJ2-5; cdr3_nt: TGTGCCAGCAGCCGAACTAGGACGGGACAGCAAGAGACCCAGTACTTC; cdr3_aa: CASSRTRTGQQETQYF
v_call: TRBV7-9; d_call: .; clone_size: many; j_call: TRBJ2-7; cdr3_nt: TGTGCCAGCAGCCCCGGGACGGGGTCCTACGAGCAGTACTTC; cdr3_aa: CASSPGTGSYEQYF
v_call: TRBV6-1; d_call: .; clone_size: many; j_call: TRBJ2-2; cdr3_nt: TGTGCCAGCAGTCGGGCAGGGATGAACACCGGGGAGCTGTTTTTT; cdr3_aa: CASSRAGMNTGELFF
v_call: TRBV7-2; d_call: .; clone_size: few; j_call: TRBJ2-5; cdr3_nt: TGTGCCAGCAGCTTAGTTCGAACACTAAGAGAGACCCAGTACTTC; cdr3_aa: CASSLVRTLRETQYF
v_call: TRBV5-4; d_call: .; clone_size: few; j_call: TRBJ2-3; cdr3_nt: TGTGCCAGCAGCGATAATAGCGGAAGCAGCACAGATACGCAGTATTTT; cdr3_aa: CASSDNSGSSTDTQYF
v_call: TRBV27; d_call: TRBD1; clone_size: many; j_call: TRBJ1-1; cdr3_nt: TGTGCCAGCAGTTTGACAGGGAGGACTGAAGCTTTCTTT; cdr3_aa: CASSLTGRTEAFF
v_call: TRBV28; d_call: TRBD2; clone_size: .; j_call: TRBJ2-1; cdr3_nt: TGTGCCAGCACCGGAGCGGGAGGGCATGAGCAGTTCTTC; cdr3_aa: CASTGAGGHEQFF
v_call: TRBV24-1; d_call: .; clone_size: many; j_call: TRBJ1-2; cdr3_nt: TGTGCCACCAGCCTGGGGCAAAACTATGGCTACACCTTC; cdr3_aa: CATSLGQNYGYTF
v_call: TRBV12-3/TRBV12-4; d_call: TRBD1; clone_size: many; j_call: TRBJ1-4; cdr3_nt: TGTGCCAGCAGTTCGACAGGGAGGGTCACTAATGAAAAACTGTTTTTT; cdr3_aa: CASSSTGRVTNEKLFF
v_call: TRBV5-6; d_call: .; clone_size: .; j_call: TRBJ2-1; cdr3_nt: TGTGCCAGCAGCCCCAAACGGCGGTACAATGAGCAGTTCTTC; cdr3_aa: CASSPKRRYNEQFF
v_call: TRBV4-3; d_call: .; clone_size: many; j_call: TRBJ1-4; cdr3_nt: TGCGCCAGCAGCCAAGATGGGGGACGGTTAAACAAACTGTTTTTT; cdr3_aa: CASSQDGGRLNKLFF
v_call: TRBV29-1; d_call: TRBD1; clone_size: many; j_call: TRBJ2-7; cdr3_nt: TGCAGCGTAGGGACAGGGGGCTTGAACGAGCAGTACTTC; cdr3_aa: CSVGTGGLNEQYF
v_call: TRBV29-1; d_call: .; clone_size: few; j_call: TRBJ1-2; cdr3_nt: TGCAGCGCGGCGACGGATCTAGAGAGCTATGGCTACACCTTC; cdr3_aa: CSAATDLESYGYTF
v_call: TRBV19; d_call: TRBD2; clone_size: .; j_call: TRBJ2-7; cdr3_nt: TGTGCCAGTAGTCCCCAGGGACTAGCGGGAGGGCCGTACGAGCAGTACTTC; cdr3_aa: CASSPQGLAGGPYEQYF
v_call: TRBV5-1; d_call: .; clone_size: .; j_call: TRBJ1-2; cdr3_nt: TGCGCCAGCAGCTTGGGAGGGTCCGAACGTGGCTACACCTTC; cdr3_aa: CASSLGGSERGYTF
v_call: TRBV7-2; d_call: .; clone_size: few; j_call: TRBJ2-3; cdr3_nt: TGTGCCAGCAGCCCTCGGGCCCCCCCAGATACGCAGTATTTT; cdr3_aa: CASSPRAPPDTQYF
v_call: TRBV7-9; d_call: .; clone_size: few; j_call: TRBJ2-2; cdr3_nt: TGTGCCAGCAGCTCCGTCATCACCGGGGATCTGTTTTTT; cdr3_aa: CASSSVITGDLFF
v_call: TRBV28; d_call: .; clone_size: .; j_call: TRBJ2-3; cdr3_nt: TGTGCCAGCAGCCCAACAGGGTCTTTTGCAGATACGCAGTATTTT; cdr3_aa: CASSPTGSFADTQYF
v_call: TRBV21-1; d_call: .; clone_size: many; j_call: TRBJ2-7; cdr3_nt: TGTGCCAGCAGCAAAGGGGCGCGGGAACCCTACGAGCAGTACTTC; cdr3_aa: CASSKGAREPYEQYF
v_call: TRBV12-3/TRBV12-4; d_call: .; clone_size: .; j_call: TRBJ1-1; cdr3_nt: TGTGCCAGCAGTTCATACGCGGAGAACACTGAAGCTTTCTTT; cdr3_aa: CASSSYAENTEAFF
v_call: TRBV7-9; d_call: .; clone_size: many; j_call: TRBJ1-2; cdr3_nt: TGTGCCAGCAGCTTAAGTTTGAACTATGGCTACACCTTC; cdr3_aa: CASSLSLNYGYTF
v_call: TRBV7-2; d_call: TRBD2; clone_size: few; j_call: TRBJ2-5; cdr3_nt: TGTGCCAGCAGCTTAGGAGGACTAGCGGGGAAAGAGACCCAGTACTTC; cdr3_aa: CASSLGGLAGKETQYF
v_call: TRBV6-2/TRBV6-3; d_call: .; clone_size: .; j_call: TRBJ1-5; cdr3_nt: TGTGCCAGCAGTTATCCCCAGGATTCTCAGCCCCAGCATTTT; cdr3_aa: CASSYPQDSQPQHF
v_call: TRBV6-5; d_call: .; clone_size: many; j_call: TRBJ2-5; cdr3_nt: TGTGCCAGCAGTTACGACAGTAGGCGGGAAAAGACCCAGTACTTC; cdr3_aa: CASSYDSRREKTQYF
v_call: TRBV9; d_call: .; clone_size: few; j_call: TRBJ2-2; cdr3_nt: TGTGCCAGCAGCCCCGATCGAGTGGGCACCGGGGAGCTGTTTTTT; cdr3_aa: CASSPDRVGTGELFF
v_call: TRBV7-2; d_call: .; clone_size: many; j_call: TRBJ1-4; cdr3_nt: TGTGCCAGCAGCAATGGATGGGGTTCGGGGGAAAAACTGTTTTTT; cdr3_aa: CASSNGWGSGEKLFF
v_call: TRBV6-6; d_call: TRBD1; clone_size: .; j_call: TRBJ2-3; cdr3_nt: TGTACCAGCAGTTACGATGGGACAGGGGTTACGGATACGCAGTATTTT; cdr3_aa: CTSSYDGTGVTDTQYF
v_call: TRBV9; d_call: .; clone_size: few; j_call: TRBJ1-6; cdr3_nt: TGTGCCAGCAGCCCCCGACAAGATAATTCACCCCTCCACTTT; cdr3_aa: CASSPRQDNSPLHF
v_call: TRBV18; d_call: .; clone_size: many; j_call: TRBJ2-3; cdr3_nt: TGTGCCAGCTCACCACCCATGCAGGACACAGATACGCAGTATTTT; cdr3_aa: CASSPPMQDTDTQYF
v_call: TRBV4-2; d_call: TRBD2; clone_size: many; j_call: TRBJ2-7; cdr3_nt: TGTGCCAGCAGCCACGGGGGTAGCGGGAGGTACGAGCAGTACTTC; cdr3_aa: CASSHGGSGRYEQYF
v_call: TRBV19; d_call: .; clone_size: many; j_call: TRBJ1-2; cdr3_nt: TGTGCTACTTGGGTTTATGGCTACACCTTC; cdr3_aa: CATWVYGYTF
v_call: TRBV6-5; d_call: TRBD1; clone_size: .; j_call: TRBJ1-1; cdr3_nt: TGTGCCAGCAAGAGAACCGGACAGGGGAACACTGAAGCTTTCTTT; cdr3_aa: CASKRTGQGNTEAFF
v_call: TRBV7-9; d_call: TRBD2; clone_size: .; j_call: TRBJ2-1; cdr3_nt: TGTGCCAGCAGCAAAACTAGCGGCACCTACAATGAGCAGTTCTTC; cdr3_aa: CASSKTSGTYNEQFF
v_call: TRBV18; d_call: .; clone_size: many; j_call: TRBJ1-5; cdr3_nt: TGTGCCAGCTCACCGGTCCTTAGCAATCAGCCCCAGCATTTT; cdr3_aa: CASSPVLSNQPQHF